A single sample is the source of the 28 T cell receptor beta chains below, sequenced in a study of blood T cell repertoires in COVID-19. Only in-frame clones appear in the TCRdb table, and some are missing; sequencing was by immunoSEQ multiplex PCR. The sample lists 100,000 to 150,000 clones, around 87% occurring once. Material: peripheral blood. The source is a woman aged 70 to 79 with acute or convalescent COVID-19.

The rearrangement joins TRBV20-1 to TRBJ2-5, with D uncertain. The V end lost 5 bases, the J end lost 2 bases, and 3 bases lay between the germline ends. The germline CDR1 and CDR2 sequences are DFQATT and SNEGSKA (reference sequence). CDR3 length: 10 residues. CDR3 sequence (DNA): TGCAGTGCTCAACAAGAGACCCAGTACTTC. Translated, it gives CSAQQETQYF.

The rearrangement uses TRBV9 and TRBJ1-3; the D is unclear. Trimming stripped 0 bases from V and 0 bases from J, with 10 bases between. This CDR3 contains 16 residues. Germline CDR1 and CDR2: SGDLS and YYNGEE. The CDR3 sequence is CASSVVAGNSGNTIYF. CDR3 bases: TGTGCCAGCAGCGTAGTGGCAGGAAACTCTGGAAACACCATATATTTT.

The J gene is TRBJ1-2, the V gene TRBV19; a weak D match, TRBD1 (6 bases). CDR1 is LNHDA, CDR2 SQIVND, per germline (reference sequence). This CDR3 contains 13 residues. V was clipped by 11 bases and J by 2 bases, with 15 bases between them. Here the CDR3 DNA reads TGTGCCGTGGGGGGGACATTGAACTATGGCTACACCTTC. The encoded protein is CAVGGTLNYGYTF.

The J gene is TRBJ1-6, the V gene TRBV7-9; D gene unclear. CDR1 is SEHNR and CDR2 is FQNEAQ in the germline V gene (reference sequence). V dropped 5 bases and J dropped 5 bases, with 4 bases sitting between them. The CDR3 covers 12 residues. This CDR3 is CASSPDNSPLHF. CDR3 nucleotide sequence: TGTGCCAGCAGCCCCGATAATTCACCCCTCCACTTT.

The J gene is TRBJ2-2, the V gene TRBV4-1, with D unclear. Germline CDR1 and CDR2: MGHRA and YSYEKL. CDR3 length equals 17 residues. The germline V and J ends were trimmed by 1 base and 3 bases, with 15 bases remaining between them. In DNA, the CDR3 is TGCGCCAGCAGCCAAGGATCTTTTTCCCGGGACACCGGGGAGCTGTTTTTT. Translated, it gives CASSQGSFSRDTGELFF.

This chain links TRBV5-1 with TRBJ2-6, with 7 bases that match TRBD1. Looked up from germline, CDR1 is SGHRS and CDR2 is YFSETQ. J lost 4 bases, V lost 5 bases, and 6 bases had no gene match. The CDR3 totals 15 residues. The CDR3 bases are TGCGCCAGCAGTGCAGGGGGAACCGGGGCCAACGTCCTGACTTTC. As protein: CASSAGGTGANVLTF.

V gene TRBV27 combines with J gene TRBJ1-5; maybe TRBD1 (5 bases). The length of the CDR3 is 15 residues. The germline gives CDR1 MNHEY, CDR2 SMNVEV (reference sequence). V lost 7 bases and J 1 base, leaving 14 bases between the germline ends. The CDR3 spells CASTDSTLSNQPQHF. In DNA form, the CDR3 reads TGTGCCAGCACAGACAGCACCTTAAGCAATCAGCCCCAGCATTTT.

The rearrangement uses TRBV19 and TRBJ1-5, with TRBD1 identical over 8 bases. Germline assignment: CDR1 LNHDA and CDR2 SQIVND (reference sequence). The junction had 4 bases not matched to a gene; V was cut back by 7 bases and J by 5 bases. The CDR3 totals 13 residues. The CDR3 loop is CASKDRGDQPQHF. CDR3 sequence (DNA): TGTGCCAGTAAAGACAGGGGCGATCAGCCCCAGCATTTT.

This clone was observed once. The chain joins TRBV19 to TRBJ1-5; D possibly corresponds to TRBD1 (5 bases). Trimming removed 7 bases from V and 1 base from J, with 11 bases in between. Germline loops: CDR1 LNHDA, CDR2 SQIVND (reference sequence). This CDR3 contains 14 residues. CDR3 sequence (DNA): TGTGCCAGTATAAGGGGTGGGAGCAATCAGCCCCAGCATTTT. This encodes CASIRGGSNQPQHF.

This chain connects TRBV6-5 to TRBJ2-1, with no clear D. The germline gives CDR1 MNHEY, CDR2 SVGAGI. CDR3 length equals 15 residues. The ends were cut back, 6 bases at V and 0 bases at J, with 12 bases in the middle. CDR3 protein: CASRNGQSSYNEQFF. The CDR3 nucleotides read TGTGCCAGCAGAAACGGTCAAAGCTCCTACAATGAGCAGTTCTTC.

This clone was counted once. The V call is TRBV28, the J call TRBJ2-7; 8 bases match TRBD1. V trimming: 2 bases; J trimming: 6 bases; junction bases outside the gene matches: 18. Germline V CDR1 and CDR2: MDHEN, SYDVKM. This CDR3 is built from 18 residues. The CDR3 loop reads CASSLGGLGWTGWGEQYF. CDR3 nucleotides: TGTGCCAGCAGTTTAGGTGGGTTAGGCTGGACAGGGTGGGGCGAGCAGTACTTC.

V usage is TRBV5-4 and J usage is TRBJ2-3, with 8 bases aligning to TRBD2. The CDR3 extends over 18 amino acids. The junction had 14 bases not matched to a gene; V was cut back by 3 bases and J by 2 bases. The germline V gene has CDR1 SGHNT and CDR2 YYREEE (reference sequence). CDR3 in amino acids: CASSSGGARTLLTDTQYF. The DNA of the CDR3 is TGTGCCAGCAGCTCCGGGGGGGCTCGGACCCTCCTCACAGATACGCAGTATTTT. Looking up the rest from reference TRBV5-4 and TRBJ2-3 gives the full variable domain: ETGVTQSPTHLIKTRGQQVTLRCSSQSGHNTVSWYQQALGQGPQFIFQYYREEENGRGNFPPRFSGLQFPNYSSELNVNALELDDSALYLCASSSGGARTLLTDTQYFGPGTRLTVL.

The chain uses TRBV18 and TRBJ1-4; D is uncertain. From germline, CDR1 is KGHSH and CDR2 LQKENI. Trimming cost V 3 bases and J 8 bases, with 13 bases left between them. This CDR3 spans 14 amino acids. Here the CDR3 DNA reads TGTGCCAGCTCACCGAGGTCAGCGAACGAAAAACTGTTTTTT. This translates into CASSPRSANEKLFF.

The CDR3 is CASSLGQGGGYTF. The DNA for the CDR3 is TGCGCCAGCAGCTTGGGACAAGGTGGAGGCTACACCTTC. The V call is TRBV5-1, the J call TRBJ1-2; D ambiguous. V was trimmed by 0 bases and J by 8 bases, leaving 11 bases between them. The CDR3 has 13 amino acids. The germline CDR1 and CDR2 sequences are SGHRS and YFSETQ.

The chain links TRBV6-2 or TRBV6-3 to TRBJ2-7, with a possible D match to TRBD1 (5 bases). CDR3 length equals 13 residues. Trimming removed 3 bases from V and 4 bases from J, with 10 bases in between. CDR1 and CDR2 (germline): MNHEY, SVGEGT. CDR3 region: CASSYGARYEQYF. The CDR3 DNA reads as TGTGCCAGCAGTTATGGGGCCAGATACGAGCAGTACTTC.

The chain combines TRBV7-3 with TRBJ2-1; D remains unclear. Trimming stripped 5 bases from V and 4 bases from J, with 12 bases between. Germline lookup yields CDR1 SGHTA and CDR2 FQGTGA. There are 14 residues in the CDR3. The CDR3 here is CASSPQASYNEQFF. The CDR3 DNA is TGTGCCAGCAGCCCCCAGGCATCGTACAATGAGCAGTTCTTC.

V and J are TRBV4-1 and TRBJ2-7; D may be TRBD1 (6 bases). The length of the CDR3 is 16 residues. Germline V lookup: CDR1 MGHRA, CDR2 YSYEKL. The V end was cut by 0 bases, the J end by 3 bases, with 15 bases between. This CDR3 reads CASSQDLGTLIYEQYF. DNA for the CDR3: TGCGCCAGCAGCCAAGATCTTGGGACACTTATCTACGAGCAGTACTTC.

The V gene is TRBV6-5, the J gene TRBJ1-1, with D unclear. V lost 6 bases to trimming and J lost 1 base, with 9 bases between them. CDR1 and CDR2 (germline): MNHEY, SVGAGI. The length of the CDR3 is 13 residues. The CDR3 loop is CASRRARNTEAFF. The CDR3 region has the DNA TGTGCCAGCAGGAGGGCCCGGAACACTGAAGCTTTCTTT.

This rearrangement joins TRBV9 to TRBJ1-1; D not certain. The V end was cut by 4 bases, the J end by 1 base, with 11 bases between. Germline V lookup: CDR1 SGDLS, CDR2 YYNGEE. The CDR3 has 14 residues. For the CDR3, the DNA is TGTGCCAGCAGCCCCTCTGGAGCGAACACTGAAGCTTTCTTT. The encoded protein is CASSPSGANTEAFF.

The chain links TRBV15 to TRBJ1-2; 7 nucleotides match TRBD1. Germline trimming cut 4 bases from V and 8 bases from J; bases unmatched to any gene: 13. This CDR3 is 15 amino acids long. From germline, CDR1 is LNHNV and CDR2 YYDKDF (reference sequence). The CDR3 protein is CATSILSTGSGGYTF. The CDR3 nucleotides read TGTGCCACCAGCATCCTTTCGACAGGGTCGGGGGGCTACACCTTC.

The chain uses TRBV6-2 or TRBV6-3 and TRBJ2-1, with TRBD1 matching 11 bases. Germline values: CDR1 MNHEY, CDR2 SVGEGT. With V trimmed by 6 bases and J by 6 bases, 10 bases remained unmatched. This CDR3 is 16 amino acids long. CDR3 sequence (DNA): TGTGCCAGCAGCGCAATATCGGGACAGGGGGGCAATGAGCAGTTCTTC. Translating gives CASSAISGQGGNEQFF.

CDR3 in amino acids: CASNPGLRTDTQYF. The CDR3 DNA reads as TGTGCCAGCAACCCGGGACTTCGCACAGATACGCAGTATTTT. The J gene is TRBJ2-3, the V gene TRBV5-4; tentative D call: TRBD2 (6 bases). V was clipped by 6 bases and J by 1 base, with 12 bases between them. Germline CDR1 reads SGHNT; CDR2 reads YYREEE (reference sequence). There are 14 residues in the CDR3.

This clone was seen more than once but under ten times. V is TRBV28 and J is TRBJ1-6, with D unresolved. Germline CDR1 and CDR2: MDHEN and SYDVKM. Trimming pared 1 base from V and 9 bases from J, leaving 10 bases between. The CDR3 spans 14 residues. CDR3 DNA sequence: TGTGCCAGCAGTTTATATCTCCTGCGTTCACCCCTCCACTTT. Translating it yields CASSLYLLRSPLHF.

The rearrangement links TRBV3-1 (or the pseudogene TRBV3-2) to TRBJ2-2; no definite D call. Germline-derived CDR1 and CDR2 are LGHDT and YNNKEL (reference sequence). Between the trimmed V and J ends, which lost 4 bases and 7 bases, there was a span of 13 bases. This CDR3 comprises 14 residues. The CDR3 DNA is TGTGCCAGCAGCCTAGCTTTAGAGATCGGGGAGCTGTTTTTT. This sequence encodes CASSLALEIGELFF.

The genes are TRBV6-5 and TRBJ2-5, with 7 bases matching TRBD1. The V gene's germline CDR1 is MNHEY and CDR2 SVGAGI. CDR3 length: 14 residues. Trimming at V came to 4 bases and at J to 2 bases, leaving 4 bases not matched to a gene. DNA for the CDR3: TGTGCCAGCAGTTGGGCAGGGGGACAAGAGACCCAGTACTTC. Translation gives CASSWAGGQETQYF.

The chain combines TRBV5-5 with TRBJ1-2, with 9 nucleotides matching TRBD1. Germline V gene lookup returns CDR1 SGHKS and CDR2 YYEKEE (reference sequence). V trimming: 4 bases; J trimming: 3 bases; junction bases outside the gene matches: 4. This CDR3 has 14 amino acids. CDR3 in DNA: TGTGCCAGCAGCCCAGGACAGGGGTACTATGGCTACACCTTC. It encodes CASSPGQGYYGYTF.

CDR3 bases: TGTGCCAGCAGTTGGACAGGGGTCGGGGGCACTGAAGCTTTCTTT. Its protein is CASSWTGVGGTEAFF. The genes are TRBV6-5 and TRBJ1-1; 9 bases match TRBD1. CDR1 is MNHEY, CDR2 SVGAGI, per germline. The CDR3 loop spans 15 amino acids. Losses at the gene ends were 4 bases for V and 4 bases for J; bases not matched to a gene: 7.

This clone was counted a few times. The genes are TRBV5-1 and TRBJ1-2; weak D call: TRBD1 (5 bases). The ends were cut back, 2 bases at V and 2 bases at J, with 10 bases in the middle. This CDR3 is 14 amino acids long. The germline CDR1 and CDR2 sequences are SGHRS and YFSETQ. CDR3 region: CASSFGQGNYGYTF. CDR3 sequence (DNA): TGCGCCAGCAGCTTCGGGCAGGGCAACTATGGCTACACCTTC.